The 11 T cell receptor beta chains presented below share a single source sample, sequenced in a study of cytomegalovirus exposure and HLA in healthy donors. Use of 60 Vbeta and 13 Jbeta primers characterized the PCR. TCRdb's copy holds only in-frame clones and misses some; the assay was immunoSEQ multiplex PCR. Its table lists under 200,000 clones. Material: PBMCs. These receptors came from a man younger than 45 in good health and CMV-seronegative.

The CDR3 here is CASLSRTGRLNEQFF. The CDR3 nucleotides are TGTGCCAGCCTCTCCCGAACAGGCCGACTCAATGAGCAGTTCTTC. The V call is TRBV6-6, the J call TRBJ2-1; a weak D match, TRBD1 (5 bases). The CDR3 totals 15 residues. Germline values: CDR1 MNHNY, CDR2 SVGAGI (reference sequence). V lost 8 bases, J lost 6 bases, and 20 bases lay in between.

The chain links TRBV12-5 to TRBJ2-1; tentatively, D is TRBD1 (6 bases). Trimming shortened V by 1 base and J by 6 bases, and 13 bases separated the two germline ends. Germline assignment: CDR1 LGHNT and CDR2 FRNRAP. The CDR3 has 15 amino acids. The CDR3 reads CASGLDGTWVNEQFF. The CDR3 region has the DNA TGTGCTAGTGGTTTGGATGGGACATGGGTCAATGAGCAGTTCTTC. The full variable domain, with the rest looked up from reference TRBV12-5 and TRBJ2-1, is DARVTQTPRHKVTEMGQEVTMRCQPILGHNTVFWYRQTMMQGLELLAYFRNRAPLDDSGMPKDRFSAEMPDATLATLKIQPSEPRDSAVYFCASGLDGTWVNEQFFGPGTRLTVL.

V gene TRBV5-3 combines with J gene TRBJ2-1, with 9 bases that match TRBD2. TRBV5-3 is treated as an ORF (open reading frame) with a function not yet certain. With V trimmed by 0 bases and J by 6 bases, 13 bases remained unmatched. The CDR3 totals 18 residues. CDR3 in amino acids: CARSLERPASGNRNEQFF. The CDR3 nucleotides read TGTGCCAGAAGCTTGGAACGGCCGGCTAGCGGGAATCGCAATGAGCAGTTCTTC.

J is TRBJ2-1 and V is TRBV9; 8 bases fit TRBD2. Germline-derived CDR1 and CDR2 are SGDLS and YYNGEE. The CDR3 totals 14 residues. J gave up 8 bases and V 1 base, and 5 bases lay outside the gene matches. The CDR3 nucleotides are TGTGCCAGCAGCGTACTAACGGGAGGGGATGAGCAGTTCTTC. It is translated as CASSVLTGGDEQFF.

The chain carries TRBV6-1 and TRBJ1-1, with no clear D. The germline V gene has CDR1 MNHNS and CDR2 SASEGT. Trimming left V 4 bases short and J 1 base short, with 10 bases between. The CDR3 is 14 residues long. The CDR3 sequence: CASSAVRGNTEAFF. The CDR3 nucleotides are TGTGCCAGCAGTGCCGTGCGGGGGAACACTGAAGCTTTCTTT.

Comment on this clone: The sample carries other DNA sequences with the same CDR3. The chain employs TRBV5-1 and TRBJ2-3, with TRBD2 matching 10 bases. The germline V gene encodes CDR1 SGHRS and CDR2 YFSETQ. CDR3 length: 16 residues. With 4 bases clipped from V and 3 bases from J, the junction kept 8 bases outside the gene matches. CDR3 amino acids: CASSDSLAGETDTQYF. CDR3 DNA: TGCGCCAGCAGCGATTCCCTAGCGGGAGAAACAGATACGCAGTATTTT. The variable domain in full, completed from reference TRBV5-1 and TRBJ2-3, reads KAGVTQTPRYLIKTRGQQVTLSCSPISGHRSVSWYQQTPGQGLQFLFEYFSETQRNKGNFPGRFSGRQFSNSRSEMNVSTLELGDSALYLCASSDSLAGETDTQYFGPGTRLTVL.

This chain connects TRBV2 to TRBJ2-6, with 13 bases identical to TRBD2. Trimming removed 7 bases from V and 0 bases from J; junction bases left unmatched: 21. Germline V lookup: CDR1 SNHLY, CDR2 FYNNEI. The CDR3 sequence is 23 residues long. CDR3 in amino acids: CASTNQGRLAGGPASSGANVLTF. CDR3 DNA sequence: TGTGCCAGCACAAATCAGGGGCGACTAGCGGGAGGCCCTGCTAGCTCTGGGGCCAACGTCCTGACTTTC.

J is TRBJ2-7 and V is TRBV9; possible D gene TRBD2, 5 bases. This CDR3 has 14 residues. Germline loops: CDR1 SGDLS, CDR2 YYNGEE. The V and J ends lost 0 bases and 3 bases respectively, with 10 bases between them. Here the CDR3 reads CASSVATGFYEQYF. In DNA, the CDR3 is TGTGCCAGCAGCGTAGCTACGGGATTCTACGAGCAGTACTTC. Full variable domain (remainder filled in from reference TRBV9 and TRBJ2-7): DSGVTQTPKHLITATGQRVTLRCSPRSGDLSVYWYQQSLDQGLQFLIQYYNGEERAKGNILERFSAQQFPDLHSELNLSSLELGDSALYFCASSVATGFYEQYFGPGTRLTVT.

CDR3 residues: CASSLVGRQGEQFF. CDR3 nucleotide sequence: TGTGCCAGCAGCTTAGTGGGCCGGCAGGGTGAGCAGTTCTTC. The chain employs TRBV7-6 and TRBJ2-1, with D tentatively TRBD1 (5 bases). This CDR3 comprises 14 residues. Germline V gene lookup returns CDR1 SGHVS and CDR2 FNYEAQ. Trimming removed 1 base from V and 9 bases from J, with 13 bases in between.

CDR3 sequence: CASRGISGTAYYGYTF. CDR3 in DNA: TGTGCCAGCAGGGGGATTTCCGGGACAGCATACTATGGCTACACCTTC. V and J are TRBV27 and TRBJ1-2; TRBD1 agrees at 7 bases. The germline CDR1 and CDR2 sequences are MNHEY and SMNVEV (reference sequence). Germline trimming cut 6 bases from V and 3 bases from J; bases unmatched to any gene: 13. CDR3 length: 16 residues.

The chain is built from TRBV2 and TRBJ2-7; TRBD1 is a possible D gene (6 bases). V lost 7 bases to trimming and J lost 6 bases, with 16 bases between them. Per the germline V gene, CDR1 is SNHLY and CDR2 is FYNNEI. The CDR3 length is 13 residues. The CDR3 region is CASKQGSSFEQYF. The CDR3, as DNA: TGTGCCAGCAAGCAGGGGTCCTCTTTCGAGCAGTACTTC.